Below, 21 T cell receptor beta chains from the same sample are listed, as sequenced in a study of PD-L1 blockade in urothelial cancer. The assay was immunoSEQ multiplex PCR, and TCRdb's table has in-frame clones only and misses some. The table records roughly 24,000 clones, around 91% of them present only once. Time point meaning: peripheral blood 6 weeks after treatment start. Sequencing was performed on PBMCs, taken around atezolizumab (anti-PD-L1) treatment. The receptors originated from a woman aged 55 to 70 with urothelial cancer.

The chain joins TRBV28 to TRBJ2-5; 7 bases are shared with TRBD1. CDR3 length: 16 residues. V dropped 5 bases and J dropped 4; count of bases not matched to a gene: 13. Looked up from germline, CDR1 is MDHEN and CDR2 is SYDVKM. DNA for the CDR3: TGTGCCAGCAGTCCCTACCCACAGGGGCAGGGAGAGACCCAGTACTTC. Residues: CASSPYPQGQGETQYF.

The chain carries TRBV5-4 and TRBJ2-5, with 8 bases matching TRBD1. Germline V CDR1 and CDR2: SGHNT, YYREEE (reference sequence). The J segment lost 4 bases and the V segment lost 4 bases, leaving 12 bases of the junction unmatched. The CDR3 runs 16 residues. CDR3 amino acids: CASSDWTGTRLETQYF. As DNA, the CDR3 is TGTGCCAGCAGCGATTGGACAGGGACACGGCTAGAGACCCAGTACTTC.

The gene calls are TRBV4-1 and TRBJ2-2, with TRBD2 matching over 11 bases. This CDR3 has 18 residues. The junction had 8 bases not matched to a gene; V was cut back by 0 bases and J by 5 bases. Germline CDR1 is MGHRA and CDR2 is YSYEKL. CDR3 DNA sequence: TGCGCCAGCAGCCAAGAAATTAGCGGGGGGGCCCGGACCGGGGAGCTGTTTTTT. Protein: CASSQEISGGARTGELFF.

This rearrangement joins TRBV19 to TRBJ2-5, with TRBD2 as a possible D gene (5 bases). V shed 5 bases and J shed 2 bases, with 9 bases lying between them. Germline assignment: CDR1 LNHDA and CDR2 SQIVND (reference sequence). The CDR3 runs 13 residues. The CDR3: CASSPPGQETQYF. The DNA of the CDR3 is TGTGCCAGTAGTCCCCCGGGACAAGAGACCCAGTACTTC.

V is TRBV4-1 and J is TRBJ1-4; 8 nucleotides line up with TRBD1. The CDR3 extends over 13 amino acids. Germline assignment: CDR1 MGHRA and CDR2 YSYEKL. The V and J ends lost 8 bases and 5 bases, in that order; junction bases with no gene match: 4. The CDR3 DNA reads TGCGCCAGCGGACAGGGAATGAATGAAAAACTGTTTTTT. Protein: CASGQGMNEKLFF.

V gene TRBV28 combines with J gene TRBJ1-5; 8 bases agree with TRBD1. From germline, CDR1 is MDHEN and CDR2 SYDVKM. Trimming removed 0 bases from V and 5 bases from J; junction bases left unmatched: 6. The CDR3 is 16 amino acids. The chain's CDR3 is CASSLWAGQEYQPQHF. CDR3 sequence (DNA): TGTGCCAGCAGTTTATGGGCGGGACAGGAATATCAGCCCCAGCATTTT.

The chain combines TRBV4-1 with TRBJ1-1; 10 nucleotides match TRBD1. This CDR3 contains 15 residues. V trimming: 6 bases; J trimming: 0 bases; junction bases outside the gene matches: 4. CDR1 and CDR2 (germline): MGHRA, YSYEKL. The CDR3: CASSRQGAVNTEAFF. The CDR3, as DNA: TGCGCCAGCAGTCGACAGGGGGCGGTGAACACTGAAGCTTTCTTT.

This clone was detected only a few times. V and J are TRBV6-6 and TRBJ1-3; D call uncertain. Germline V gene sequence: CDR1 MNHNY, CDR2 SVGAGI (reference sequence). There are 16 residues in the CDR3. V was cut by 2 bases and J by 0 bases, with 11 bases left in between. DNA for the CDR3: TGTGCCAGCAGTTACGGGGAGACGAGCTCTGGAAACACCATATATTTT. Residues: CASSYGETSSGNTIYF.

The chain carries TRBV5-4 and TRBJ2-1, with TRBD2 identical over 8 bases. The V gene's germline CDR1 is SGHNT and CDR2 YYREEE (reference sequence). The junction had 4 bases not matched to a gene; V was cut back by 4 bases and J by 1 base. This CDR3 comprises 15 residues. Written as DNA, the CDR3 is TGTGCCAGCAGCCCTACTAGCGGTTCCTACAATGAGCAGTTCTTC. This translates into CASSPTSGSYNEQFF.

The V gene is TRBV27, the J gene TRBJ1-2; 7 bases are shared with TRBD1. The V gene's germline CDR1 is MNHEY and CDR2 SMNVEV (reference sequence). V was pared by 2 bases and J by 6 bases, with 9 bases of the junction left unmatched. This CDR3 contains 15 residues. This CDR3 is CASSLRGLLKDGYTF. CDR3 sequence (DNA): TGTGCCAGCAGTTTAAGGGGGCTCTTGAAGGATGGCTACACCTTC.

The rearrangement links TRBV18 to TRBJ2-7, with 9 nucleotides matching TRBD1. CDR1 is KGHSH and CDR2 is LQKENI in the germline V gene. V lost 3 bases and J lost 2; bases outside the gene matches: 5. This CDR3 has 15 amino acids. The CDR3 coding sequence is TGTGCCAGCTCACCTCCGGGACAGGGCACCTACGAGCAGTACTTC. Its translation is CASSPPGQGTYEQYF.

The chain joins TRBV10-3 to TRBJ1-2; D not resolved. Per germline, CDR1 ENHRY and CDR2 SYGVKD. Between the trimmed V and J ends, which lost 4 bases and 2 bases, there was a span of 8 bases. This CDR3 comprises 13 residues. CDR3 nucleotides: TGTGCCATCAGTGCGACTGAGAACTATGGCTACACCTTC. Translation: CAISATENYGYTF.

Here the CDR3 DNA reads TGCGCCAGCAGCTTGGGTCGGGTAGCGGGATTAGCCAAAAACATTCAGTACTTC. The encoded protein is CASSLGRVAGLAKNIQYF. This chain joins TRBV5-1 and TRBJ2-4, with TRBD2 matching over 8 bases. Germline CDR1 SGHRS, CDR2 YFSETQ. This CDR3 contains 18 residues. V dropped 0 bases and J dropped 0; count of bases not matched to a gene: 8.

The J gene is TRBJ1-5, the V gene TRBV4-2; TRBD1 is a possible D gene (6 bases). Germline V CDR1 and CDR2: LGHNA, YNFKEQ. V lost 2 bases and J lost 5, with 16 bases in between. The CDR3 runs to 16 residues. The CDR3 DNA reads as TGTGCCAGCAGCCAAATCCAGGGGTCGGAGGATCAGCCCCAGCATTTT. Its protein product is CASSQIQGSEDQPQHF.

V gene TRBV12-5 combines with J gene TRBJ2-1, with TRBD1 matching 7 bases. The germline CDR1 and CDR2 sequences are LGHNT and FRNRAP. Trimming at V came to 1 base and at J to 8 bases, leaving 11 bases not matched to a gene. This CDR3 has 16 residues. CDR3 in DNA: TGTGCTAGTGGTTTGGCCACGATTGGGACAGATCATGAGCAGTTCTTC. Its translation is CASGLATIGTDHEQFF.

V gene TRBV5-5 combines with J gene TRBJ2-7; D is unresolved. The V end lost 3 bases, the J end lost 3 bases, and 10 bases lay between the germline ends. The length of the CDR3 is 13 residues. The germline CDR1 and CDR2 sequences are SGHKS and YYEKEE (reference sequence). The CDR3 region is CASSSPVGYEQYF. For the CDR3, the DNA is TGTGCCAGCAGCTCCCCCGTCGGCTACGAGCAGTACTTC.

The rearrangement uses TRBV29-1 and TRBJ2-3; 12 bases match TRBD2. Germline CDR1 reads SQVTM; CDR2 reads ANQGSEA. The CDR3 contains 17 residues. J lost 0 bases, V lost 7 bases, and 11 bases had no gene match. The CDR3 reads CSARWASGRASTDTQYF. DNA of the CDR3: TGCAGCGCTAGGTGGGCTAGCGGGAGGGCGAGCACAGATACGCAGTATTTT.

Here the CDR3 reads CASSLQGVDNQPQHF. DNA of the CDR3: TGTGCCAGCAGTTTACAGGGGGTGGACAATCAGCCCCAGCATTTT. This chain uses TRBV27 with TRBJ1-5; 7 nucleotides match TRBD1. Germline V lookup: CDR1 MNHEY, CDR2 SMNVEV (reference sequence). The junction had 4 bases not matched to a gene; V was cut back by 2 bases and J by 3 bases. CDR3 length equals 15 residues.

The chain uses TRBV4-3 and TRBJ2-1, with D possibly being TRBD1 (6 bases). The length of the CDR3 is 14 residues. The V gene lost 0 bases and the J gene lost 9 bases, with 12 bases spanning the gap. Germline V lookup: CDR1 LGHNA, CDR2 YSLEER. The CDR3 reads CASSQDYRVGEQFF. The CDR3 coding sequence is TGCGCCAGCAGCCAAGATTACAGGGTAGGTGAGCAGTTCTTC.

This rearrangement joins TRBV19 to TRBJ2-1; a weak D match, TRBD1 (7 bases). Germline V gene sequence: CDR1 LNHDA, CDR2 SQIVND (reference sequence). This CDR3 contains 11 residues. V lost 11 bases and J lost 8, with 13 bases in between. The chain's CDR3 is CAARGRHEQFF. The CDR3, as DNA: TGTGCCGCCAGGGGGAGGCATGAGCAGTTCTTC.

J is TRBJ2-1 and V is TRBV7-9; the D gene is possibly TRBD1 (5 bases). V lost 5 bases to trimming and J lost 4 bases, with 15 bases between them. Germline V gene data show CDR1 as SEHNR and CDR2 as FQNEAQ (reference sequence). The CDR3 covers 15 residues. This CDR3 reads CASSPQGSLYNEQFF. CDR3 coding DNA: TGTGCCAGCAGCCCCCAGGGATCCCTTTACAATGAGCAGTTCTTC.